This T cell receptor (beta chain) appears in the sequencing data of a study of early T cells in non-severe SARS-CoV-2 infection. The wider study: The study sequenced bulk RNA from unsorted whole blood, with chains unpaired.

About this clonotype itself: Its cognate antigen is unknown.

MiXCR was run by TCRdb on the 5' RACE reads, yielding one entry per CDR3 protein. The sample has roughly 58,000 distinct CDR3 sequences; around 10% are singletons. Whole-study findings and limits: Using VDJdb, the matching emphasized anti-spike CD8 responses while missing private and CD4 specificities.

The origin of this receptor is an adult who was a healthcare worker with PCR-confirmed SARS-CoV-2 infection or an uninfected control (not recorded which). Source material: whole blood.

The CDR3 DNA reads TGCGCCAGCAGTGCAGGGGGCGTAGGGAAGACCCAGTACTTC. Encoded protein: CASSAGGVGKTQYF. The V gene is TRBV10-1, the J gene TRBJ2-5; 8 bases fit TRBD1. With 4 bases clipped from V and 6 bases from J, the junction kept 7 bases outside the gene matches. CDR3 length: 14 residues. Germline values: CDR1 WNHNN, CDR2 SYGVQD (reference sequence).